The subject of this entry is one T cell receptor (beta chain). These data are taken from a study of tumor-infiltrating lymphocytes in localized non-small cell lung cancer. CDR1 and CDR2 (germline): SGHRS, YFSETQ. Trimming removed 5 bases at V and 0 bases at J, with 11 bases between. CDR3 size: 15 residues. Some clones are missing from TCRdb's copy, which holds only in-frame ones; the method was immunoSEQ multiplex PCR. The sample yields about 13,000 clones, roughly 78% seen once. The sample consisted of lung tumor tissue. The TCR sequence derives from a human donor with non-small cell lung cancer. The V and J genes are TRBV5-1 and TRBJ1-4; D call uncertain. The chain's CDR3 is CASSPRRSTNEKLFF. CDR3 in DNA: TGCGCCAGCAGTCCGCGACGGTCAACTAATGAAAAACTGTTTTTT.